This T cell receptor beta chain was observed in a study of T cell responses to AZD1222 COVID-19 vaccine. J gave up 3 bases and V 4 bases, and 8 bases lay outside the gene matches. From germline, CDR1 is SGDLS and CDR2 YYNGEE. CDR3 length equals 16 residues. Measured with immunoSEQ multiplex PCR; TCRdb has only the in-frame clones, and not every one. This table holds approximately 170,000 clones, around nine tenths found once. The rearrangement uses TRBV9 and TRBJ2-1, with 9 bases identical to TRBD2. The source is an adult who received the AZD1222 COVID-19 vaccine. The sample was peripheral blood, taken 28 days after the second AZD1222 dose. CDR3 DNA: TGTGCCAGCAGCTCTCTAGCGGGGTGGGACTACAATGAGCAGTTCTTC. It codes for CASSSLAGWDYNEQFF.